A selection of T cell receptor beta chains follows, all from one sample in a study of CXCR3-negative and CXCR3-positive naive CD8 T cells. One entry per CDR3 protein, without DNA, is what TCRdb gives after re-calling the 5' RACE reads. Its listing shows about 2,700 distinct CDR3 sequences. Specimen: naive CXCR3+ CD8+ T cells from blood. The receptors were sampled from a human donor in good health. Some clones in this sample may be carry-over from other donors' samples. CDR3s include the opening cysteine and the closing phenylalanine or tryptophan. The listing skips clone size in some rows; elsewhere it reads once, few, many or a size class.

j_gene | abundance | v_gene | len | CDR3aa
TRBJ2-1 | . | TRBV6-5 | 16 | CASSYSSSGLWDEQFF
TRBJ2-1 | medium-sized | TRBV29-1 | 12 | CSVEEINNEQFF
TRBJ2-6 | medium-sized | TRBV7-3 | 17 | CASSKTGPTSGANVLTF
TRBJ2-3 | medium-sized | TRBV29-1 | 18 | CSVASPSAGGPHADTQYF
TRBJ2-7 | . | TRBV4-3 | 14 | CASSEEVVGHEQYF
TRBJ2-1 | medium-sized | TRBV6-5 | 15 | CASSPGQQAYNEQFF
TRBJ2-1 | . | TRBV19 | 17 | CASSSIRGTASYNEQFF
TRBJ1-1 | large | TRBV20-1 | 13 | CSASDRMNTEAFF
TRBJ2-3 | medium-sized | TRBV5-5 | 12 | CASTFLTDTQYF
TRBJ1-1 | large | TRBV9 | 13 | CASSVVLNTEAFF
TRBJ2-7 | . | TRBV11-2 | 12 | CASSLGIYEQYF
TRBJ2-1 | medium-sized | TRBV11-3 | 18 | CASSFPSVAGATYNEQFF
TRBJ2-4 | . | TRBV4-2 | 15 | CASSQEDANGADQYF
TRBJ1-5 | medium-sized | TRBV29-1 | 12 | CSVEDGDRPQHF
TRBJ1-1 | . | TRBV29-1 | 14 | CSVEGRGDLTEAFF
TRBJ2-3 | medium-sized | TRBV7-2 | 12 | CASSFRQNTQYF
TRBJ2-7 | medium-sized | TRBV20-1 | 16 | CSARAFHSGSSYEQYF
TRBJ1-2 | medium-sized | TRBV21-1 | 15 | CASSKRTETNYGYTF
TRBJ2-1 | . | TRBV2 | 15 | CASSEFGDSDNEQFF
TRBJ1-5 | medium-sized | TRBV7-2 | 15 | CASSKSRTGNQPQHF
TRBJ1-2 | . | TRBV10-3 | 15 | CAITEGYSGNYGYTF
TRBJ1-2 | medium-sized | TRBV12-3/TRBV12-4 | 12 | CASSFWGDGYTF
TRBJ1-1 | medium-sized | TRBV4-3 | 13 | CASSQLQNTEAFF
TRBJ1-1 | . | TRBV20-1 | 17 | CSARDLGGPSMNTEAFF
TRBJ2-7 | medium-sized | TRBV7-2 | 13 | CASSLGTEYEQYF